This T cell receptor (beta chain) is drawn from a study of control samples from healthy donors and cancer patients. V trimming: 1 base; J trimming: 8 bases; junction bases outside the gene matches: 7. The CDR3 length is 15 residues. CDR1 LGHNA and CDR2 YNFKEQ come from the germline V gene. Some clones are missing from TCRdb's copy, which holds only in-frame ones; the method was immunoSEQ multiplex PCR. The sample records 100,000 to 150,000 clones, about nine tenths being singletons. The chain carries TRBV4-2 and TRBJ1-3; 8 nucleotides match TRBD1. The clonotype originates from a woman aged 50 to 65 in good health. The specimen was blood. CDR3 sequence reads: CASSQGGQGRDTIYF. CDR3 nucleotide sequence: TGTGCCAGCAGCCAAGGCGGACAGGGCCGGGACACCATATATTTT.